A selection of T cell receptor beta chains follows, all from one sample in a study of blood T cells in healthy people across ages. TCRdb analysed the 5' RACE reads with MiXCR anew, one entry per CDR3 protein. The top ten hold about 23% of the sample, which has 1.5 million to 2 million distinct CDR3 sequences, about two fifths seen once. Source material: blood. These receptors came from a human donor in good health. The CDR3 runs from the conserved cysteine through the conserved F or W.

>12|TRBV29-1
CSVGTGGYEQYF
>13|TRBV7-2
CASSRDRMYGYTF
>11|TRBV29-1
CSVEWTGELFF
>16|TRBV9
CASSVDPDRFTDTQYF
>14|TRBV3-1
CASSQDSGSYGYTF
>11|TRBV2
CASQGNTEAFF
>17|TRBV4-1
CASSHARLDSLKNIQYF
>13|TRBV6-5
CTSTLDWNTEAFF
>14|TRBV4-3
CASSRAQGDFGYTF
>14|TRBV4-1
CASRGGGHQETRYF
>13|TRBV20-1
CRARPGHIYEQYF
>14|TRBV29-1
CSARRGEMNTEAFF
>15|TRBV12-3/TRBV12-4
CASSQGQGALETQYF
>16|TRBV7-8
CASSFLGQGGRYEQYF
>17|TRBV4-3
CASSQVIPSSYNSPLHF
>16|TRBV20-1
CSATRTGGSGANVLTF
>17|TRBV6-8
CASSYSKVDCSNQPQHF
>14|TRBV20-1
CSPFLRENSYKQYF
>14|TRBV10-3
CAISWQGENYGYTF
>15|TRBV7-8
CAGSLQGGAVSGQYF